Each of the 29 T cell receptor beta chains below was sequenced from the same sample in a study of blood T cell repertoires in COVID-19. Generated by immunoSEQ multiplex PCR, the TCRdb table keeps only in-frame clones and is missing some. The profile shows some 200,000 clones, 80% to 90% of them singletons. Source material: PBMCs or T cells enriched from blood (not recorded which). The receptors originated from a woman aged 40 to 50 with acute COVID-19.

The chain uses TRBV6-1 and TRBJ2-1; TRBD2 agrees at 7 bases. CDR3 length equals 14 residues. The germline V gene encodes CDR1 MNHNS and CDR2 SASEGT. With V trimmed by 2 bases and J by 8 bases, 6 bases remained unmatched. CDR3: CASSESGVGDEQFF. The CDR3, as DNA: TGTGCCAGCAGTGAAAGCGGGGTTGGTGATGAGCAGTTCTTC.

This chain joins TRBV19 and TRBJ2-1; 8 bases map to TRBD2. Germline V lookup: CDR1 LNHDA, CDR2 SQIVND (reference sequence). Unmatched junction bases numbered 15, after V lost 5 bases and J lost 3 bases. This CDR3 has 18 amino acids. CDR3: CASSSRSVGGGRYNEQFF. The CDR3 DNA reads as TGTGCCAGTAGTTCCCGCTCTGTCGGGGGGGGACGCTACAATGAGCAGTTCTTC.

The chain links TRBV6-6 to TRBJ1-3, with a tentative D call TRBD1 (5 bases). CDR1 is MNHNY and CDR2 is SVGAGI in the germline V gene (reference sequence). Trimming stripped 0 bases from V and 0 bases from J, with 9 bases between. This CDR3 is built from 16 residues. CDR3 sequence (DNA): TGTGCCAGCAGTTACTCAGCACAGGACTCTGGAAACACCATATATTTT. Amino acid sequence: CASSYSAQDSGNTIYF.

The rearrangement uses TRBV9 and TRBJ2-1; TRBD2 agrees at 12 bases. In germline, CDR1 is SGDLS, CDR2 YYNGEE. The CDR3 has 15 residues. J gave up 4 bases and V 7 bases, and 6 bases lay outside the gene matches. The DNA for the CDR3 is TGTGCCAGCGTCCCCGGGACTAGCGGGTACAATGAGCAGTTCTTC. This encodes CASVPGTSGYNEQFF.

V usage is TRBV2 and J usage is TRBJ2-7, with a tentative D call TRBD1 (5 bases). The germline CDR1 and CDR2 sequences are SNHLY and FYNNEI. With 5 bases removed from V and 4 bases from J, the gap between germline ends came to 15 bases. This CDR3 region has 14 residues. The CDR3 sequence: CASSPLDTSYEQYV. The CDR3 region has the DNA TGTGCCAGCAGTCCACTGGACACTTCGTACGAGCAGTACGTC.

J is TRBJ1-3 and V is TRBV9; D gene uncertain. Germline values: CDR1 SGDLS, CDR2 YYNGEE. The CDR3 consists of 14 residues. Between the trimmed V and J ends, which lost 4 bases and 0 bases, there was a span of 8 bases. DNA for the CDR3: TGTGCCAGCAGCCCGAAAGCCTCTGGAAACACCATATATTTT. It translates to CASSPKASGNTIYF.

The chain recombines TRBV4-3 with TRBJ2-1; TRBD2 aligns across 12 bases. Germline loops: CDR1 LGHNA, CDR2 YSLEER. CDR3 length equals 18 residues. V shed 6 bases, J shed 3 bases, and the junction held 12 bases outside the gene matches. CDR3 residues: CASSERLAGDPVYNEQFF. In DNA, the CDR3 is TGCGCCAGCAGTGAACGACTAGCGGGGGACCCCGTCTACAATGAGCAGTTCTTC.

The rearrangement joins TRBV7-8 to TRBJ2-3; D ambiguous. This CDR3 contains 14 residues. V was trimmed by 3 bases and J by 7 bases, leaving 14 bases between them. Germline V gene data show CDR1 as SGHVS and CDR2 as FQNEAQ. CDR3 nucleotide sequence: TGTGCCAGCAGCTTCGGAGACTCTCGACATACGCAGTATTTT. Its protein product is CASSFGDSRHTQYF.

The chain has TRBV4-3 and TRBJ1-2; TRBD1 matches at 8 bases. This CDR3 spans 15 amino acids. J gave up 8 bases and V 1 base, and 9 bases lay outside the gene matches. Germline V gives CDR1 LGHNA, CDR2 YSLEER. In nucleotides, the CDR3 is TGCGCCAGCAGCCAAGTAGGAGGGGGACAGGACGGCTACACCTTC. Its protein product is CASSQVGGGQDGYTF.

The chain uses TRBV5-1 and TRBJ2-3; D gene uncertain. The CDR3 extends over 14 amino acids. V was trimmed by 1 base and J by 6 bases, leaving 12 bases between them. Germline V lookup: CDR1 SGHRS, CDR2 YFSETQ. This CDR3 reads CASSLRQVSDTQYF. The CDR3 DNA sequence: TGCGCCAGCAGCTTGCGGCAGGTCTCGGATACGCAGTATTTT.

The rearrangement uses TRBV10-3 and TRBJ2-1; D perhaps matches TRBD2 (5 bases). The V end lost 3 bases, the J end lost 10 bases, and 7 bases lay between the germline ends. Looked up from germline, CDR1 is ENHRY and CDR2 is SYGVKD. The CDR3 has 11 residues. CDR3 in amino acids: CAISESGEQFF. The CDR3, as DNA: TGTGCCATCAGTGAATCGGGAGAGCAGTTCTTC.

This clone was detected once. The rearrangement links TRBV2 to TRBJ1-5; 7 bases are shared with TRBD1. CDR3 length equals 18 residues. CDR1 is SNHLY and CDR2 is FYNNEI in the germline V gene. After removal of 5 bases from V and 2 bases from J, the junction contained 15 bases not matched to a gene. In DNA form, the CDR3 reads TGTGCCAGCAGTCAAACAGGGGCCCGATTCTCTGGCAATCAGCCCCAGCATTTT. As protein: CASSQTGARFSGNQPQHF.

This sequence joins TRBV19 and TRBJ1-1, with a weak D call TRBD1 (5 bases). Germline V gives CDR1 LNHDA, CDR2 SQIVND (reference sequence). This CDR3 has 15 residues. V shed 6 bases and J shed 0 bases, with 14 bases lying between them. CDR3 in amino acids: CASSPLKGVNTEAFF. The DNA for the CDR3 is TGTGCCAGTAGCCCGCTTAAAGGGGTGAACACTGAAGCTTTCTTT.

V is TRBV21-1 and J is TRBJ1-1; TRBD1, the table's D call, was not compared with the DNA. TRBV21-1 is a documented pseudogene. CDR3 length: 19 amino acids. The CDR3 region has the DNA TGTGCCAGCAGCAAAGCGCATCTACCGGGACAGGGAGGTGCCACTGAAGCTTTCTTT. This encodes CASSKAHLPGQGGATEAFF.

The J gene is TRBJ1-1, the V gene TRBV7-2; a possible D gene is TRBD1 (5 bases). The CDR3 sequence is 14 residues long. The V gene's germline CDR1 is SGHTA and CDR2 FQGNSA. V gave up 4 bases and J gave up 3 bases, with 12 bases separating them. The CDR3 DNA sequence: TGTGCCAGCAGCTCGAACAGGCTCGACACTGAAGCTTTCTTT. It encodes CASSSNRLDTEAFF. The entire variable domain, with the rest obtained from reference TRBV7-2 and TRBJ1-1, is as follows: GAGVSQSPSNKVTEKGKDVELRCDPISGHTALYWYRQSLGQGLEFLIYFQGNSAPDKSGLPSDRFSAERTGGSVSTLTIQRTQQEDSAVYLCASSSNRLDTEAFFGQGTRLTVV.

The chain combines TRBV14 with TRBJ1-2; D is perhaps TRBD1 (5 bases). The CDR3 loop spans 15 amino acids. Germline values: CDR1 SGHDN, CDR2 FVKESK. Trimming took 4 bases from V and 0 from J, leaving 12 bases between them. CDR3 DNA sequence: TGTGCCAGCAGCCGTGACACAGGTGCTAACTATGGCTACACCTTC. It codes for CASSRDTGANYGYTF.

This CDR3 reads CASRLQGQPQHF. The CDR3 DNA reads as TGTGCCAGCAGGTTACAGGGACAGCCCCAGCATTTT. The genes are TRBV12-3 or TRBV12-4 and TRBJ1-5, with D perhaps matching TRBD1 (6 bases). Trimming cost V 6 bases and J 7 bases, with 10 bases left between them. The CDR3 contains 12 residues.

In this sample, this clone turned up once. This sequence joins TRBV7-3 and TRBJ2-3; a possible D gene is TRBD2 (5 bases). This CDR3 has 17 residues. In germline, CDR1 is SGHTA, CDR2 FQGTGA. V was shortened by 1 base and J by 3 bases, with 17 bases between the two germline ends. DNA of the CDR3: TGTGCCAGCAGCTTAAATGGCCTAGCTACGTCGACAGATACGCAGTATTTT. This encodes CASSLNGLATSTDTQYF.

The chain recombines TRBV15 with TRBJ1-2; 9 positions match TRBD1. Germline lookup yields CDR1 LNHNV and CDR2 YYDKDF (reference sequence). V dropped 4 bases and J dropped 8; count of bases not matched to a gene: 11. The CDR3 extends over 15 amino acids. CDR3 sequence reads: CATSKGDREIGGYTF. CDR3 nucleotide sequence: TGTGCCACCAGCAAAGGGGACAGGGAAATCGGAGGCTACACCTTC.

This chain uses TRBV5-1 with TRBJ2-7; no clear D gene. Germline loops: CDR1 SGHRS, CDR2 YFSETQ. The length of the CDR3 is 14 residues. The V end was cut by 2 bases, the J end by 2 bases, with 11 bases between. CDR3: CASSLGSDTYEQYF. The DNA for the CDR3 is TGCGCCAGCAGCTTAGGAAGTGACACCTACGAGCAGTACTTC.

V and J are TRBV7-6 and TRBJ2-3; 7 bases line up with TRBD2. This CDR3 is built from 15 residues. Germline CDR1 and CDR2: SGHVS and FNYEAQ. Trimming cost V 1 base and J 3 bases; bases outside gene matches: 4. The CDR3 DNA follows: TGTGCCAGCAGCTTAGGACCTAGCGGAACAGATACGCAGTATTTT. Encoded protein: CASSLGPSGTDTQYF.

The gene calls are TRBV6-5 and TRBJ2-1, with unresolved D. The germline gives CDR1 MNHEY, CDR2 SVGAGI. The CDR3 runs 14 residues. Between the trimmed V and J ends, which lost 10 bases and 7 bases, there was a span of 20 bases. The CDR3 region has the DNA TGTGCCACCGAGACTCCAAAAACTTCGAATGAGCAGTTCTTC. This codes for CATETPKTSNEQFF.

The DNA for the CDR3 is TGTGCCAGCAGTCGCGGACAGGGGGCTAGGGGTGAGCCTGGCTACACCTTC. It is translated as CASSRGQGARGEPGYTF. The chain joins TRBV27 to TRBJ1-2; TRBD1 agrees at 11 bases. The V gene's germline CDR1 is MNHEY and CDR2 SMNVEV (reference sequence). The CDR3 is 17 residues long. V lost 5 bases, J lost 7 bases, and 15 bases stayed unmatched.

CDR3 region: CASSSTTGGTVRAGYTF. The DNA of the CDR3 is TGTGCCAGCAGTTCGACAACTGGGGGGACGGTGCGAGCCGGCTACACCTTC. V gene TRBV28 combines with J gene TRBJ1-2, with D perhaps matching TRBD1 (5 bases). Trimming took 4 bases from V and 8 from J, leaving 26 bases between them. The CDR3 length is 17 residues. Germline V lookup: CDR1 MDHEN, CDR2 SYDVKM.

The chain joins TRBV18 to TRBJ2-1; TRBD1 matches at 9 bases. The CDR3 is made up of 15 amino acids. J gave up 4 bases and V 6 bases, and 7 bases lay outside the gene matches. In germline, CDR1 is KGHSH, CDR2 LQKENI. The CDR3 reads CASSLGTGRYNEQFF. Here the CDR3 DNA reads TGTGCCAGCTCCCTCGGGACAGGGAGATACAATGAGCAGTTCTTC.

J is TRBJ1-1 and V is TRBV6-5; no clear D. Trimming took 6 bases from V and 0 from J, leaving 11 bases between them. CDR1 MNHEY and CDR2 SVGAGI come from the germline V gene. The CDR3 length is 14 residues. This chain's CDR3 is CASSPTTMNTEAFF. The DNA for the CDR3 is TGTGCCAGCAGCCCGACAACCATGAACACTGAAGCTTTCTTT.

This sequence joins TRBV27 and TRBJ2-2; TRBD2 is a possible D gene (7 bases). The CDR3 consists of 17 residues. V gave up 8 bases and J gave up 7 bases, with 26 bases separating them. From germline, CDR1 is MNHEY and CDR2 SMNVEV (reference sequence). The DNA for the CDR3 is TGTGCCAGCGGACGTTTGAACGCGGGGGCCCGGGGCGGGGAGCTGTTTTTT. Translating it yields CASGRLNAGARGGELFF.

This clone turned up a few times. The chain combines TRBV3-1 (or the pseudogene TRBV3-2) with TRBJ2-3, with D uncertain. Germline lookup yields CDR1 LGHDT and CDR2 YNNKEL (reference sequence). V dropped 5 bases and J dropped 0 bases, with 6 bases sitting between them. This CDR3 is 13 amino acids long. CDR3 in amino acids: CASSKQSTDTQYF. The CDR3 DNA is TGTGCCAGCAGCAAACAGAGCACAGATACGCAGTATTTT.

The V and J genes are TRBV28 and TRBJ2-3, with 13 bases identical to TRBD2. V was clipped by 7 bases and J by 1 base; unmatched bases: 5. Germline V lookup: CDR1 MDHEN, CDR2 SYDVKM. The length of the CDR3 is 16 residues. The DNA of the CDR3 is TGTGCCAGCAACGGACTAGCGGGGGATGGCACAGATACGCAGTATTTT. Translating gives CASNGLAGDGTDTQYF.